This TCR beta chain is drawn from a study of glioma-infiltrating T cells. Overall study results and limits: Only very few CDR3 sequences appeared in both tissue and blood. Gliomas, especially low-grade, showed above-expected tissue-blood divergence; non-neoplastic patients showed below.

In the case of this clonotype: Its target is not known.

TCR alpha and beta CDR3 regions were amplified from RNA using iRepertoire nested multiplex PCR. Input was 100-400 ng of tissue mRNA or PBMC total RNA. MiXCR, run by TCRdb on the multiplex PCR reads, gives a single entry per CDR3 protein. The data contain approximately 110,000 distinct CDR3 sequences, about 25% of them singletons. Germline V lookup: CDR1 SEHNR, CDR2 FQNEAQ (reference sequence). Unmatched junction bases numbered 8, after V lost 1 base and J lost 4 bases. The CDR3 has 16 amino acids. V is TRBV7-9 and J is TRBJ2-3; 7 positions match TRBD2. This receptor was obtained from a human donor with low-grade glioma or glioblastoma, undergoing nonglioma brain surgery, or in good health (not recorded which). Source material: glioma tissue, nonneoplastic brain tissue, or PBMCs (not recorded which). The CDR3 bases are TGTGCCAGCAGCTTAGGTTCAGCGGGATCGGCAGATACGCAGTATTTT. Protein product: CASSLGSAGSADTQYF. The full variable domain, in which reference TRBV7-9 and TRBJ2-3 provide the parts outside the CDR3, is DTGVSQNPRHKITKRGQNVTFRCDPISEHNRLYWYRQTLGQGPEFLTYFQNEAQLEKSRLLSDRFSAERPKGSFSTLEIQRTEQGDSAMYLCASSLGSAGSADTQYFGPGTRLTVL.